What follows are 12 T cell receptor beta chains derived from one specimen sequenced in a study of vaccination effects on CD4 cells after COVID-19 (dated 2022 in TCRdb). After about 10 days of culture, CD4+ T cells were isolated with the EasySep CD4+ T cell isolation kit. Library method: the immunoSEQ multiplex PCR assay. TCRdb's version of the immuneACCESS table is confined to in-frame rearrangements and falls short of the full clone set. An unresolved V gene accounts for under half of the shortfall where checked; the remainder is of unknown origin. This sample comprises around 41,000 clones, about four fifths of them detected only once. The ten top clones hold under 3% of the sample. These receptors are not linked to any known antigen. Material: CD4+ T cells from PBMCs cultured without peptide, obtained before COVID-19 vaccination. The receptors come from a human donor who received a COVID-19 vaccine.

This sequence joins TRBV6-1 and TRBJ2-7; D unclear. Germline V gene data show CDR1 as MNHNS and CDR2 as SASEGT. Deletions cut 3 bases from V and 0 bases from J, with 3 bases between. The CDR3 has 12 residues. This CDR3 reads CASSDNSYEQYV. DNA for the CDR3: TGTGCCAGCAGTGACAACTCCTACGAGCAGTACGTC.

The chain joins TRBV4-1 to TRBJ2-5; possible D gene TRBD2, 5 bases. The CDR3 sequence is 18 residues long. From germline, CDR1 is MGHRA and CDR2 YSYEKL. Trimming cost V 0 bases and J 4 bases, with 21 bases left between them. CDR3 amino acids: CASSQDSRLANSRETQYF. The CDR3 region has the DNA TGCGCCAGCAGCCAAGATAGTAGGCTAGCCAATAGTCGAGAGACCCAGTACTTC.

V and J are TRBV7-9 and TRBJ1-1; D is ambiguous. This CDR3 region has 13 residues. Trimming pared 2 bases from V and 4 bases from J, leaving 8 bases between. Germline V gives CDR1 SEHNR, CDR2 FQNEAQ (reference sequence). In nucleotides, the CDR3 is TGTGCCAGCAGCTTACGTGAGGGCACTGAAGCTTTCTTT. This encodes CASSLREGTEAFF. The variable domain in full, completed from reference TRBV7-9 and TRBJ1-1, reads DTGVSQNPRHKITKRGQNVTFRCDPISEHNRLYWYRQTLGQGPEFLTYFQNEAQLEKSRLLSDRFSAERPKGSFSTLEIQRTEQGDSAMYLCASSLREGTEAFFGQGTRLTVV.

The chain couples TRBV24-1 to TRBJ1-1, with a possible D match to TRBD1 (5 bases). Per the germline V gene, CDR1 is KGHDR and CDR2 is SFDVKD. The CDR3 runs to 13 residues. With 5 bases removed from V and 5 bases from J, the gap between germline ends came to 11 bases. CDR3 bases: TGTGCCACCAGTGCCTCTGGGGGAACTGAAGCTTTCTTT. Its protein is CATSASGGTEAFF.

In its sample, this clone was seen a few times. V is TRBV7-9 and J is TRBJ2-3; D is unclear. Germline V gene sequence: CDR1 SEHNR, CDR2 FQNEAQ (reference sequence). V was clipped by 5 bases and J by 7 bases, with 10 bases between them. This CDR3 has 12 amino acids. CDR3 DNA: TGTGCCAGCAGCGTAGGGCCGAATACGCAGTATTTT. This codes for CASSVGPNTQYF.

The rearrangement joins TRBV5-1 to TRBJ2-1; 13 positions agree with TRBD2. This CDR3 comprises 17 residues. V shed 0 bases, J shed 7 bases, and the junction held 7 bases outside the gene matches. Germline V lookup: CDR1 SGHRS, CDR2 YFSETQ. The CDR3 region has the DNA TGCGCCAGCAGCTTGGCGTCACTAGCGGGGGGGGGTAATGAGCAGTTCTTC. Translating it yields CASSLASLAGGGNEQFF.

The chain employs TRBV2 and TRBJ1-3; a possible D gene is TRBD1 (6 bases). Trimming pared 6 bases from V and 0 bases from J, leaving 12 bases between. The CDR3 has 15 residues. The germline V gene has CDR1 SNHLY and CDR2 FYNNEI. The CDR3 protein is CASRATGHSGNTIYF. The CDR3 DNA reads as TGTGCCAGCAGAGCGACAGGTCACTCTGGAAACACCATATATTTT. The variable domain in full, completed from reference TRBV2 and TRBJ1-3, reads EPEVTQTPSHQVTQMGQEVILRCVPISNHLYFYWYRQILGQKVEFLVSFYNNEISEKSEIFDDQFSVERPDGSNFTLKIRSTKLEDSAMYFCASRATGHSGNTIYFGEGSWLTVV.

The V and J genes are TRBV2 and TRBJ2-2, with TRBD2 as a possible D gene (5 bases). V was trimmed by 5 bases and J by 0 bases, leaving 10 bases between them. The CDR3 length is 15 residues. Germline V gene data show CDR1 as SNHLY and CDR2 as FYNNEI. The CDR3 loop reads CASSHNGANTGELFF. CDR3 in DNA: TGTGCCAGCAGTCACAACGGGGCGAACACCGGGGAGCTGTTTTTT. The variable domain in full, completed from reference TRBV2 and TRBJ2-2, reads EPEVTQTPSHQVTQMGQEVILRCVPISNHLYFYWYRQILGQKVEFLVSFYNNEISEKSEIFDDQFSVERPDGSNFTLKIRSTKLEDSAMYFCASSHNGANTGELFFGEGSRLTVL.

This rearrangement joins TRBV18 to TRBJ1-1, with no clear D. CDR3 length equals 12 residues. Per germline, CDR1 KGHSH and CDR2 LQKENI. Trimming took 2 bases from V and 6 from J, leaving 7 bases between them. The CDR3 spells CASSPDLAEAFF. CDR3 sequence (DNA): TGTGCCAGCTCACCAGATTTGGCTGAAGCTTTCTTT.

This sequence joins TRBV19 and TRBJ2-6; D may be TRBD2 (5 bases). The V end lost 2 bases, the J end lost 1 base, and 15 bases lay between the germline ends. CDR3 length: 18 amino acids. Germline V gene sequence: CDR1 LNHDA, CDR2 SQIVND (reference sequence). The CDR3 protein is CASSIISGIRSGANVLTF. The CDR3 DNA sequence: TGTGCCAGTAGTATAATTTCGGGGATTAGGTCTGGGGCCAACGTCCTGACTTTC. Full variable domain (remainder filled in from reference TRBV19 and TRBJ2-6): DGGITQSPKYLFRKEGQNVTLSCEQNLNHDAMYWYRQDPGQGLRLIYYSQIVNDFQKGDIAEGYSVSREKKESFPLTVTSAQKNPTAFYLCASSIISGIRSGANVLTFGAGSRLTVL.

The chain uses TRBV5-1 and TRBJ2-5, with D perhaps matching TRBD2 (6 bases). The V and J ends lost 4 bases and 4 bases respectively, with 11 bases between them. CDR1 and CDR2 (germline): SGHRS, YFSETQ. CDR3 length: 13 residues. CDR3 bases: TGCGCCAGCAGCGGAGGGGTCGGAGAGACCCAGTACTTC. Translated: CASSGGVGETQYF.

The chain is built from TRBV24-1 and TRBJ2-5, with D possibly being TRBD1 (6 bases). CDR3 length equals 15 residues. V was pared by 4 bases and J by 1 base, with 12 bases between. Per germline, CDR1 KGHDR and CDR2 SFDVKD. CDR3 in amino acids: CATSDSQGFQETQYF. DNA of the CDR3: TGTGCCACCAGTGACTCACAGGGATTCCAAGAGACCCAGTACTTC.